The 7 T cell receptor beta chains in this list originate from one sample, sequenced in a study of naive and memory T cell subsets. Two oligonucleotides, mixed equimolar, formed the beta constant-region primer covering TRBC1 and TRBC2. Each CDR3 protein is one row after TCRdb ran MiXCR on the UMI-ligation and nested PCR reads. The sample includes around 40,000 distinct CDR3 sequences, about an eighth of them seen just once. Sequencing was performed on effector memory CD4+ T cells from blood. Regarding subset: effector memory, CD45RA- CD27-. Receptor source: a human donor in good health.

This clonotype was recorded many times. This chain links TRBV6-2 or TRBV6-3 with TRBJ2-2; possible D gene TRBD1, 6 bases. The CDR3 contains 14 residues. Germline loops: CDR1 MNHEY, CDR2 SVGEGT. Trimming left V 5 bases short and J 7 bases short, with 14 bases between. CDR3 nucleotides: TGTGCCAGCAGTCCCGGGACAAGAGGCGGGGAGCTGTTTTTT. Protein sequence: CASSPGTRGGELFF.

This clonotype was seen only a few times. This chain uses TRBV30 with TRBJ1-1; D unclear. Trimming removed 3 bases from V and 5 bases from J, with 16 bases in between. This CDR3 region has 14 residues. The germline V gene encodes CDR1 GTSNPN and CDR2 SVGIG (reference sequence). CDR3 amino acids: CAWRPVGIGTEAFF. The CDR3 DNA sequence: TGTGCCTGGAGACCCGTAGGGATTGGGACTGAAGCTTTCTTT.

The chain is built from TRBV6-2 or TRBV6-3 and TRBJ2-2; 12 nucleotides agree with TRBD2. The J segment lost 1 base and the V segment lost 5 bases, leaving 14 bases of the junction unmatched. The V gene's germline CDR1 is MNHEY and CDR2 SVGEGT. The CDR3 is 20 residues long. The DNA of the CDR3 is TGTGCCAGCAGTCACCCATCCCCGACTAGCGGGAGTTGGAACACCGGGGAGCTGTTTTTT. This translates into CASSHPSPTSGSWNTGELFF.

The V and J genes are TRBV24-1 and TRBJ2-3; 9 nucleotides agree with TRBD2. J gave up 0 bases and V 1 base, and 4 bases lay outside the gene matches. From germline, CDR1 is KGHDR and CDR2 SFDVKD. The CDR3 has 17 residues. CDR3 region: CATSDFSSGKSTDTQYF. The CDR3 DNA sequence: TGTGCCACCAGTGATTTCTCTAGCGGGAAAAGCACAGATACGCAGTATTTT.

This clonotype was counted only a few times. V usage is TRBV10-3 and J usage is TRBJ2-5; possible D gene TRBD2, 5 bases. Trimming took 2 bases from V and 8 from J, leaving 15 bases between them. The CDR3 covers 14 residues. Germline values: CDR1 ENHRY, CDR2 SYGVKD. CDR3 protein: CAISERSDYATQYF. CDR3 in DNA: TGTGCCATCAGTGAGAGGTCCGACTACGCTACCCAGTACTTC.

The CDR3 DNA is TGCAGTGCTAGAGTTGGGGGGTCACCCCTCCACTTT. Amino acids: CSARVGGSPLHF. V gene TRBV20-1 combines with J gene TRBJ1-6, with D perhaps matching TRBD1 (5 bases). The CDR3 is 12 residues long. The germline V gene encodes CDR1 DFQATT and CDR2 SNEGSKA (reference sequence). The V end was cut by 1 base, the J end by 10 bases, with 8 bases between.

This clonotype was picked up a small number of times. The chain recombines TRBV20-1 with TRBJ1-5; D gene ambiguous. The CDR3 extends over 15 amino acids. Germline V CDR1 and CDR2: DFQATT, SNEGSKA (reference sequence). Trimming removed 3 bases at V and 2 bases at J, with 14 bases between. CDR3 amino acids: CSASLSGNRNQPQHF. In DNA, the CDR3 is TGCAGTGCTAGTCTTTCTGGAAATCGCAATCAGCCCCAGCATTTT.